These T cell receptor beta chains were read from a single sample in a study of blood T cell repertoires in COVID-19. Generated by immunoSEQ multiplex PCR, the TCRdb table keeps only in-frame clones and is missing some. The sample lists under 500,000 clones; about 89% were seen once. Source material: peripheral blood. The receptors come from a woman aged 25 to 39 with acute or convalescent COVID-19. Each CDR3 is given with its conserved first and last residue. The D gene is left open where the match is weak. Some rows mark clone size as missing; the rest say once, few, many or name a class of expanded clone.

size	V	D	J	DNA	CDR3
-	TRBV4-1	TRBD2	TRBJ2-2	TGCGCCAGCAGCCACGAGACTAGCGGGCCCGGGGAGCTGTTTTTT	CASSHETSGPGELFF
-	TRBV3-1/TRBV3-2	-	TRBJ1-6	TGTGCCAGCAGCCAAGGGGGGCTGGATAATTCACCCCTCCACTTT	CASSQGGLDNSPLHF
-	TRBV28	-	TRBJ2-7	TGTGCCAGCAGTCTCGCTTTCGGGGGTTCCTACGAGCAGTACTTC	CASSLAFGGSYEQYF
-	TRBV5-4	-	TRBJ2-2	TGTGCCAGCAGCTTACAGGGCTTTGTCACCGGGGAGCTGTTTTTT	CASSLQGFVTGELFF
-	TRBV7-9	TRBD1	TRBJ2-2	TGTGCCAGCGGACAGTTGGACAGGGCGACCGGGGAGCTGTTTTTT	CASGQLDRATGELFF
-	TRBV19	-	TRBJ1-2	TGTGCCAGTAGTATAGCTGGGACTGATGGCTACACCTTC	CASSIAGTDGYTF
-	TRBV5-6	-	TRBJ1-1	TGTGCCAGCAGCTTGGGACAGCTCTGGGCCCGGACTGAAGCTTTCTTT	CASSLGQLWARTEAFF
few	TRBV30	TRBD1	TRBJ1-6	TGTGCCTGGTCCCCTGGGACAGGGAGGAATTCACCCCTCCACTTT	CAWSPGTGRNSPLHF
-	TRBV5-6	-	TRBJ1-2	TGTGCCAGCAGCTTATCGGGAAATGGCTACACCTTC	CASSLSGNGYTF
-	TRBV29-1	-	TRBJ2-1	TGCAGCGTTGTAGGGGGGGCCTTGGAGCAGTTCTTC	CSVVGGALEQFF
-	TRBV11-2	-	TRBJ2-3	TGTGCCAGCAGCTCCCGTGGGGCAGGAGATACGCAGTATTTT	CASSSRGAGDTQYF
once	TRBV6-5	TRBD1	TRBJ1-1	TGTGCCAGCAGTTACACGGGACAGGGGAACACTGAAGCTTTCTTT	CASSYTGQGNTEAFF
-	TRBV25-1	TRBD2	TRBJ2-3	TGTGCCAGCAGTGCAAGCGGGGGGCGCACAGATACGCAGTATTTT	CASSASGGRTDTQYF
-	TRBV19	-	TRBJ2-7	TGTGCCAGTAGTATCAGGGCAGAGTACGAGCAGTACTTC	CASSIRAEYEQYF